The sample holds many counts of the clone carrying this T cell receptor beta chain. The antigen is not known. A much larger clone differs from this one at a single base, so this may be a read error. The source of the sample is a study of breast tumors, draining lymph nodes, adjacent tissues. Findings and limits, study-wide: Tumors had less TCR diversity than lymph nodes, more than nontumor tissue. Data only fit, rather than demonstrated, lymph node origin of most tumor T cells.

CDR1 DFQATT and CDR2 SNEGSKA come from the germline V gene (reference sequence). CDR3 length: 11 residues. One entry per CDR3 protein, called by TCRdb with MiXCR from the multiplex PCR reads. The sample consists of about 150,000 distinct CDR3 sequences, about 33% of them appearing once. Samples came from axillary lymph nodes draining the breast cancer. The source is a female donor with breast cancer. Some clones in this sample may be carry-over from other donors' samples. The chain couples TRBV20-1 to TRBJ2-7, with TRBD1 as a possible D gene (5 bases). The material sequenced was axillary lymph node tissue. DNA for the CDR3: TGCAGTGCTATCGACAGCTACGAGCAGTCCTTC. Protein: CSAIDSYEQSF.